These 32 T cell receptor beta chains originate from one sample sequenced in a study of identical twins. TCRdb reanalysed the 5' RACE reads using MiXCR and keeps one entry per CDR3 protein. The sample has 450,000 or so distinct CDR3 sequences, over 11% seen once; the top ten hold 0.8% to 1%. The data also belong to a second study, concerning yellow fever vaccine responses in identical twins.

Sequenced material: CD4+ T cells sorted from blood. The receptors were sampled from a woman between 18 and 29 years old in good health.

The V and J genes are TRBV2 and TRBJ1-2; D may be TRBD1 (5 bases). CDR1 and CDR2 (germline): SNHLY, FYNNEI. V was shortened by 0 bases and J by 2 bases, with 10 bases between the two germline ends. CDR3 length equals 15 residues. The CDR3 is CASSEAGDWNYGYTF. The CDR3 DNA reads as TGTGCCAGCAGTGAAGCGGGGGATTGGAACTATGGCTACACCTTC.

The V gene is TRBV7-2, the J gene TRBJ2-5; D gene uncertain. V dropped 1 base and J dropped 1 base, with 10 bases sitting between them. In germline, CDR1 is SGHTA, CDR2 FQGNSA. The CDR3 runs to 15 residues. CDR3 residues: CASSLDYSRQETQYF. Here the CDR3 DNA reads TGTGCCAGCAGCTTAGATTACAGCCGCCAAGAGACCCAGTACTTC.

The table lists this clonotype with many counts. V gene TRBV9 combines with J gene TRBJ2-7; 7 bases agree with TRBD2. The CDR3 extends over 15 amino acids. The germline gives CDR1 SGDLS, CDR2 YYNGEE. Losses at the gene ends were 0 bases for V and 3 bases for J; bases not matched to a gene: 6. This chain's CDR3 is CASSVGGGVVYEQYF. The DNA of the CDR3 is TGTGCCAGCAGCGTAGGGGGGGGGGTAGTCTACGAGCAGTACTTC.

There are many counts of this clonotype. The V and J genes are TRBV12-3 or TRBV12-4 and TRBJ1-5; maybe TRBD1 (6 bases). The CDR3 is 16 residues long. The V end lost 6 bases, the J end lost 7 bases, and 22 bases lay between the germline ends. Here the CDR3 reads CASSPIGGGPGQPQHF. The CDR3 bases are TGTGCCAGCAGCCCGATTGGGGGGGGGCCGGGACAGCCCCAGCATTTT.

In this sample, this clonotype turned up a few times. The rearrangement uses TRBV6-1 and TRBJ1-4; D remains ambiguous. This CDR3 is built from 13 residues. Between the trimmed V and J ends, which lost 7 bases and 2 bases, there was a span of 8 bases. Germline lookup yields CDR1 MNHNS and CDR2 SASEGT. CDR3 residues: CASKGGTNEKLFF. For the CDR3, the DNA is TGTGCCAGCAAAGGCGGGACTAATGAAAAACTGTTTTTT.

The chain employs TRBV7-9 and TRBJ2-3; D gene uncertain. Trimming took 5 bases from V and 4 from J, leaving 7 bases between them. Germline-derived CDR1 and CDR2 are SEHNR and FQNEAQ (reference sequence). The CDR3 runs to 12 residues. CDR3 amino acids: CASSQTPDTQYF. As DNA, the CDR3 is TGTGCCAGCAGCCAGACACCAGATACGCAGTATTTT. The entire variable domain, with the rest obtained from reference TRBV7-9 and TRBJ2-3, is as follows: DTGVSQNPRHKITKRGQNVTFRCDPISEHNRLYWYRQTLGQGPEFLTYFQNEAQLEKSRLLSDRFSAERPKGSFSTLEIQRTEQGDSAMYLCASSQTPDTQYFGPGTRLTVL.

This clonotype has just a few counts. The rearrangement links TRBV3-1 to TRBJ2-7; D may be TRBD1 (6 bases). This CDR3 comprises 13 residues. Germline V CDR1 and CDR2: LGHDT, YNNKEL (reference sequence). Trimming shortened V by 8 bases and J by 1 base, and 12 bases separated the two germline ends. The CDR3 sequence: CASGGHASYEQYF. CDR3 nucleotide sequence: TGTGCCAGCGGGGGACACGCGTCCTACGAGCAGTACTTC.

This clonotype was counted between two and nine times. The gene calls are TRBV10-3 and TRBJ2-5, with 8 bases identical to TRBD1. The ends lost 0 bases at V and 4 bases at J; junction bases unmatched: 16. CDR3 length: 19 residues. Germline values: CDR1 ENHRY, CDR2 SYGVKD. The DNA for the CDR3 is TGTGCCATCAGTGAGTCTAGGAGCTCAAGTACAGGGGGTAGAGAGACCCAGTACTTC. It encodes CAISESRSSSTGGRETQYF.

This sequence joins TRBV7-9 and TRBJ1-2; a weak D match, TRBD1 (5 bases). This CDR3 comprises 15 residues. Per germline, CDR1 SEHNR and CDR2 FQNEAQ (reference sequence). V was trimmed by 4 bases and J by 4 bases, leaving 16 bases between them. CDR3 region: CASSSGTGDSYGYTF. DNA of the CDR3: TGTGCCAGCAGCTCAGGGACTGGAGACAGCTATGGCTACACCTTC.

The V gene is TRBV2, the J gene TRBJ1-2, with D possibly TRBD1 on 6 matching bases. V lost 2 bases and J 4 bases, leaving 11 bases between the germline ends. The CDR3 loop spans 14 amino acids. The germline V gene encodes CDR1 SNHLY and CDR2 FYNNEI. The CDR3 region has the DNA TGTGCCAGCAGTGAAATCGGGGGCCCCTATGGCTACACCTTC. Its protein product is CASSEIGGPYGYTF. Full variable domain (outside the CDR3, taken from reference TRBV2 and TRBJ1-2): EPEVTQTPSHQVTQMGQEVILRCVPISNHLYFYWYRQILGQKVEFLVSFYNNEISEKSEIFDDQFSVERPDGSNFTLKIRSTKLEDSAMYFCASSEIGGPYGYTFGSGTRLTVV.

The chain employs TRBV5-6 and TRBJ2-5, with 9 bases matching TRBD1. Per germline, CDR1 SGHDT and CDR2 YYEEEE. V lost 5 bases and J lost 2; bases outside the gene matches: 7. The CDR3 is 15 residues long. This CDR3 is CASRYTGGSQETQYF. The CDR3 DNA follows: TGTGCCAGCAGATACACAGGGGGCTCTCAAGAGACCCAGTACTTC.

The chain links TRBV7-9 to TRBJ2-5; TRBD1 is a possible D gene (6 bases). Trimming removed 5 bases at V and 3 bases at J, with 16 bases between. CDR1 is SEHNR and CDR2 is FQNEAQ in the germline V gene (reference sequence). The length of the CDR3 is 15 residues. CDR3 residues: CASSKQQTGKETQYF. CDR3 sequence (DNA): TGTGCCAGCAGCAAACAACAGACAGGCAAAGAGACCCAGTACTTC.

The table lists this clonotype with a few counts. The chain uses TRBV2 and TRBJ2-7; 10 nucleotides match TRBD2. The CDR3 has 15 amino acids. V lost 7 bases, J lost 2 bases, and 8 bases stayed unmatched. Germline CDR1 SNHLY, CDR2 FYNNEI. The CDR3 region has the DNA TGTGCCAGCATTGCGACTCTAGCGGGAGCCTACGAGCAGTACTTC. Amino acid sequence: CASIATLAGAYEQYF.

This clonotype was observed a few times. The chain links TRBV20-1 to TRBJ2-2; the match to TRBD2 covers 13 bases. Germline V CDR1 and CDR2: DFQATT, SNEGSKA (reference sequence). After removal of 0 bases from V and 7 bases from J, the junction contained 8 bases not matched to a gene. CDR3 length equals 17 residues. The CDR3 nucleotides are TGCAGTGCTAGAGACCCGGGACTAGCGGGAATGGTCGGGGAGCTGTTTTTT. Translation: CSARDPGLAGMVGELFF.

This clonotype was seen a handful of times. The chain carries TRBV7-9 and TRBJ1-1; 7 positions match TRBD1. The germline CDR1 and CDR2 sequences are SEHNR and FQNEAQ (reference sequence). The CDR3 loop spans 15 amino acids. V was pared by 4 bases and J by 1 base, with 6 bases of the junction left unmatched. The CDR3 nucleotides read TGTGCCAGCAGCTCACCTGGGACAGCGAACACTGAAGCTTTCTTT. This encodes CASSSPGTANTEAFF.

J is TRBJ1-1 and V is TRBV5-1; possible D gene TRBD1, 6 bases. Trimming took 10 bases from V and 1 from J, leaving 14 bases between them. Germline values: CDR1 SGHRS, CDR2 YFSETQ. The CDR3 length is 13 residues. This CDR3 reads CASQQGENTEAFF. CDR3 coding DNA: TGCGCCTCACAACAGGGCGAGAACACTGAAGCTTTCTTT.

This chain connects TRBV6-2 or TRBV6-3 to TRBJ1-1; D might be TRBD1 (5 bases). V lost 6 bases and J 1 base, leaving 15 bases between the germline ends. CDR3 length: 15 amino acids. Germline loops: CDR1 MNHEY, CDR2 SVGEGT. CDR3 protein: CASSPRQTANTEAFF. DNA for the CDR3: TGTGCCAGCAGCCCCCGACAGACCGCGAACACTGAAGCTTTCTTT.

This clonotype was seen only a few times. The chain employs TRBV5-4 and TRBJ2-3; unclear D gene. Germline assignment: CDR1 SGHNT and CDR2 YYREEE (reference sequence). CDR3 size: 16 residues. V lost 4 bases and J lost 3, with 18 bases in between. CDR3 coding DNA: TGTGCCAGCAGCAAAGCCACGGGTCTCGGGACAGATACGCAGTATTTT. This encodes CASSKATGLGTDTQYF.

This clonotype was seen repeatedly, ten times or more. The chain is built from TRBV5-1 and TRBJ2-3; either TRBD1 or TRBD2 may supply D (5 bases each). CDR1 is SGHRS, CDR2 YFSETQ, per germline. This CDR3 region has 13 residues. The V gene lost 0 bases and the J gene lost 6 bases, with 8 bases spanning the gap. The CDR3 sequence: CASSLGDGDTQYF. In DNA form, the CDR3 reads TGCGCCAGCAGCTTGGGGGACGGTGATACGCAGTATTTT. The whole variable domain, filled in from reference TRBV5-1 and TRBJ2-3, reads KAGVTQTPRYLIKTRGQQVTLSCSPISGHRSVSWYQQTPGQGLQFLFEYFSETQRNKGNFPGRFSGRQFSNSRSEMNVSTLELGDSALYLCASSLGDGDTQYFGPGTRLTVL.

The V and J genes are TRBV29-1 and TRBJ2-1; D may match TRBD1 or TRBD2 (5 bases each). V was trimmed by 3 bases and J by 7 bases, leaving 10 bases between them. The CDR3 sequence is 12 residues long. CDR1 and CDR2 from the germline V gene are SQVTM and ANQGSEA. The CDR3 DNA reads TGCAGCGTTGATCGGGGCCAAAATGAGCAGTTCTTC. It yields the protein CSVDRGQNEQFF.

This clonotype was picked up a small number of times. The chain combines TRBV20-1 with TRBJ2-7; TRBD2 matches 8 bases. CDR1 is DFQATT, CDR2 SNEGSKA, per germline (reference sequence). The length of the CDR3 is 14 residues. Unmatched junction bases numbered 10, after V lost 7 bases and J lost 2 bases. DNA for the CDR3: TGCAGTGAAAGCAGCCTAGCGGGCCCCTACGAGCAGTACTTC. Translation gives CSESSLAGPYEQYF.

This clonotype was detected only a few times. The V call is TRBV10-3, the J call TRBJ1-1; no clear D. Trimming pared 8 bases from V and 6 bases from J, leaving 25 bases between. The germline V gene encodes CDR1 ENHRY and CDR2 SYGVKD. The CDR3 runs 16 residues. CDR3 sequence: CAIDRGEGEGRPEAFF. For the CDR3, the DNA is TGTGCCATCGATCGGGGAGAAGGAGAGGGAAGGCCTGAAGCTTTCTTT.

The chain has TRBV5-1 and TRBJ1-1; D call uncertain. Germline V gene sequence: CDR1 SGHRS, CDR2 YFSETQ. The V gene lost 0 bases and the J gene lost 2 bases, with 5 bases spanning the gap. The CDR3 covers 13 residues. The CDR3, as DNA: TGCGCCAGCAGCTTGGGATTCAACACTGAAGCTTTCTTT. It encodes CASSLGFNTEAFF.

This clonotype was counted between two and nine times. This chain links TRBV9 with TRBJ2-1; TRBD2 is a possible D gene (5 bases). Looked up from germline, CDR1 is SGDLS and CDR2 is YYNGEE. The CDR3 spans 16 residues. Deletions cut 0 bases from V and 8 bases from J, with 18 bases between. The chain's CDR3 is CASSVGAGVTGDEQFF. Written as DNA, the CDR3 is TGTGCCAGCAGCGTAGGGGCCGGGGTCACCGGGGATGAGCAGTTCTTC.

There are a few counts of this clonotype. The chain is built from TRBV6-5 and TRBJ2-5; 9 positions agree with TRBD2. In germline, CDR1 is MNHEY, CDR2 SVGAGI. The V and J ends lost 0 bases and 5 bases, in that order; junction bases with no gene match: 7. This CDR3 has 16 residues. CDR3 loop: CASSYSVAGGVETQYF. CDR3 DNA sequence: TGTGCCAGCAGTTACTCCGTCGCGGGGGGGGTGGAGACCCAGTACTTC.

This clonotype showed up just a few times. The chain combines TRBV11-2 with TRBJ2-3; TRBD2 is a possible D gene (5 bases). Germline V gene sequence: CDR1 SGHAT, CDR2 FQNNGV. V shed 1 base and J shed 8 bases, with 19 bases lying between them. CDR3 length: 16 amino acids. In DNA, the CDR3 is TGTGCCAGCAGCTTAGTTTTCCTCCAACGGGGTCTTACGCAGTATTTT. Its translation: CASSLVFLQRGLTQYF.

This clonotype was seen only a few times. One end of the junction does not line up with germline, which may come from a read error. The chain combines TRBV7-7 with TRBJ2-5, with D possibly TRBD2 on 5 matching bases. Germline V gene sequence: CDR1 SSHAT, CDR2 FNYEAQ (reference sequence). The CDR3 is 13 amino acids. The CDR3 DNA follows: TGTGCTAGCAGCTCTAGCCCGCGGGAGACCCAGTACTTC. This translates into CASSSSPRETQYF.

This clonotype came up a few times. V is TRBV29-1 and J is TRBJ2-7; the D call may be TRBD1 or TRBD2 (5 bases each). Trimming took 1 base from V and 2 from J, leaving 15 bases between them. The CDR3 covers 15 residues. CDR1 SQVTM and CDR2 ANQGSEA come from the germline V gene. CDR3 region: CSVEGASRGAYEQYF. Written as DNA, the CDR3 is TGCAGCGTTGAAGGTGCCAGTCGAGGGGCCTACGAGCAGTACTTC.

This clonotype has more than one count but fewer than ten. The chain joins TRBV7-2 to TRBJ2-2; D possibly corresponds to TRBD1 (7 bases). Germline V gene sequence: CDR1 SGHTA, CDR2 FQGNSA. Between the trimmed V and J ends, which lost 5 bases and 5 bases, there was a span of 18 bases. There are 16 residues in the CDR3. The CDR3, as DNA: TGTGCCAGCAGCCCCGGGGGACAGTTAAGGACCGGGGAGCTGTTTTTT. It translates to CASSPGGQLRTGELFF.

This clonotype was picked up many times. The CDR3 here is CASSLSGQGIAFF. CDR3 nucleotide sequence: TGCGCCAGCAGCCTGTCAGGTCAGGGAATAGCTTTCTTT. V and J are TRBV5-1 and TRBJ1-1, with D possibly being TRBD1 (5 bases). The CDR3 has 13 amino acids. The V end lost 4 bases, the J end lost 10 bases, and 17 bases lay between the germline ends. Per germline, CDR1 SGHRS and CDR2 YFSETQ.

The gene calls are TRBV7-8 and TRBJ2-2, with TRBD1 matching over 11 bases. Germline assignment: CDR1 SGHVS and CDR2 FQNEAQ. This CDR3 is 16 amino acids long. J was trimmed by 3 bases and V by 3 bases; bases with no gene match: 3. CDR3 sequence: CASSFRTGGDTGELFF. CDR3 DNA sequence: TGTGCCAGCAGCTTTCGGACAGGGGGCGACACCGGGGAGCTGTTTTTT. Full variable domain (remainder filled in from reference TRBV7-8 and TRBJ2-2): GAGVSQSPRYKVAKRGQDVALRCDPISGHVSLFWYQQALGQGPEFLTYFQNEAQLDKSGLPSDRFFAERPEGSVSTLKIQRTQQEDSAVYLCASSFRTGGDTGELFFGEGSRLTVL.

At least ten counts were recorded for this clonotype. The gene calls are TRBV6-1 and TRBJ2-3; maybe TRBD1 (7 bases). Germline CDR1 reads MNHNS; CDR2 reads SASEGT. The CDR3 has 16 amino acids. Between the trimmed V and J ends, which lost 7 bases and 3 bases, there was a span of 20 bases. The CDR3 sequence is CASTDGGGRSTDTQYF. The CDR3, as DNA: TGTGCCAGCACCGACGGAGGGGGCAGGTCGACAGATACGCAGTATTTT.